The next 28 T cell receptor beta chains were all read from a single sample in a study of cytomegalovirus exposure and HLA in healthy donors. PCR amplification relied on 60 Vbeta primers (plus 13 Jbeta primers). The repertoire was sequenced with immunoSEQ multiplex PCR; TCRdb's copy has only in-frame clones and lacks some. Here the sample spans roughly 150,000 clones, 70% to 85% being singletons. Sequenced sample: PBMCs. All receptors come from a man aged 40-49 years in good health and CMV-seropositive.

This sequence joins TRBV5-1 and TRBJ2-1; D may be TRBD2 (6 bases). Germline V gene sequence: CDR1 SGHRS, CDR2 YFSETQ. The length of the CDR3 is 15 residues. V was pared by 0 bases and J by 8 bases, with 15 bases between. CDR3: CASSLEVLEGHEQFF. CDR3 bases: TGCGCCAGCAGCTTGGAGGTTTTGGAGGGGCATGAGCAGTTCTTC.

This clone came up once. The chain combines TRBV27 with TRBJ1-6; possibly TRBD1 for D (5 bases). V lost 5 bases and J lost 9, with 17 bases in between. CDR1 is MNHEY, CDR2 SMNVEV, per germline (reference sequence). This CDR3 is 15 amino acids long. As DNA, the CDR3 is TGTGCCAGCAGTCTAACAGGAAGCTGGGGTTCACCCCTCCACTTT. Its protein product is CASSLTGSWGSPLHF.

This chain uses TRBV19 with TRBJ1-2; 7 nucleotides align to TRBD1. CDR1 is LNHDA and CDR2 is SQIVND in the germline V gene (reference sequence). The CDR3 runs to 14 residues. J gave up 4 bases and V 0 bases, and 2 bases lay outside the gene matches. CDR3 sequence: CASSIEGQPYGYTF. CDR3 coding DNA: TGTGCCAGTAGTATAGAGGGACAGCCCTATGGCTACACCTTC.

The V gene is TRBV27, the J gene TRBJ1-1, with D hard to call. Trimming took off 0 bases at V and 6 bases at J, with 14 bases between the two ends. The CDR3 runs to 15 residues. Germline CDR1 reads MNHEY; CDR2 reads SMNVEV (reference sequence). The CDR3: CASSLSMAGRSEAFF. CDR3 nucleotide sequence: TGTGCCAGCAGTTTATCGATGGCGGGTCGGTCTGAAGCTTTCTTT.

The gene calls are TRBV5-4 and TRBJ1-5, with a weak D call TRBD1 (6 bases). CDR3 length equals 15 residues. Trimming took off 4 bases at V and 5 bases at J, with 16 bases between the two ends. Germline CDR1 SGHNT, CDR2 YYREEE (reference sequence). CDR3 nucleotide sequence: TGTGCCAGCAGCCCGGATGGACAGCCCGATCAGCCCCAGCATTTT. This codes for CASSPDGQPDQPQHF.

The CDR3, as DNA: TGCGCCAGCAGCTTGGTCCCTTCGGGACAGGGGGCGTACGAGCAGTACTTC. It yields the protein CASSLVPSGQGAYEQYF. The chain has TRBV5-1 and TRBJ2-7, with 12 positions matching TRBD1. J was trimmed by 4 bases and V by 0 bases; bases with no gene match: 8. The germline V gene has CDR1 SGHRS and CDR2 YFSETQ. This CDR3 is 17 amino acids long.

The V gene is TRBV4-1, the J gene TRBJ2-7; TRBD2 might be the D (5 bases). The CDR3 length is 14 residues. V dropped 3 bases and J dropped 6 bases, with 15 bases sitting between them. The V gene's germline CDR1 is MGHRA and CDR2 YSYEKL. The DNA of the CDR3 is TGCGCCAGCAGCCAGGGGTTACGGGATTCCGAGCAGTACTTC. It yields the protein CASSQGLRDSEQYF.

The rearrangement links TRBV28 to TRBJ2-7, with TRBD1 matching over 7 bases. Germline-derived CDR1 and CDR2 are MDHEN and SYDVKM. V shed 3 bases, J shed 6 bases, and the junction held 11 bases outside the gene matches. The CDR3 covers 15 residues. Here the CDR3 reads CASSFLTGTGGEQYF. As DNA, the CDR3 is TGTGCCAGCAGTTTCCTGACAGGGACCGGAGGCGAGCAGTACTTC.

In its sample, this clone was seen once. V usage is TRBV7-6 and J usage is TRBJ2-7, with D maybe TRBD2 (5 bases). CDR1 and CDR2 (germline): SGHVS, FNYEAQ. This CDR3 has 16 amino acids. Trimming shortened V by 1 base and J by 0 bases, and 13 bases separated the two germline ends. CDR3 sequence (DNA): TGTGCCAGCAGCTTAGAGGCTAGTGGGAGCTCCTACGAGCAGTACTTC. It yields the protein CASSLEASGSSYEQYF.

This chain uses TRBV19 with TRBJ1-2; 7 bases align to TRBD1. The CDR3 consists of 15 residues. Per germline, CDR1 LNHDA and CDR2 SQIVND (reference sequence). Trimming at V came to 1 base and at J to 3 bases, leaving 5 bases not matched to a gene. This CDR3 reads CASSIGTGEYYGYTF. As DNA, the CDR3 is TGTGCCAGTAGTATAGGTACAGGGGAATACTATGGCTACACCTTC.

To note about this clone: Other nucleotide sequences in the sample specify the same CDR3. V gene TRBV6-1 combines with J gene TRBJ2-3; D gene ambiguous. With 2 bases removed from V and 2 bases from J, the gap between germline ends came to 5 bases. The CDR3 sequence is 13 residues long. Per germline, CDR1 MNHNS and CDR2 SASEGT. CDR3 sequence reads: CASSETYTDTQYF. CDR3 DNA sequence: TGTGCCAGCAGTGAAACCTACACAGATACGCAGTATTTT.

The CDR3 nucleotides are TGTGCCAGCAGTTACAAGTGGACAGGCAACACTGAAGCTTTCTTT. Protein product: CASSYKWTGNTEAFF. The chain is built from TRBV6-5 and TRBJ1-1; 7 bases map to TRBD1. Germline V gene sequence: CDR1 MNHEY, CDR2 SVGAGI. The junction had 5 bases not matched to a gene; V was cut back by 2 bases and J by 2 bases. The CDR3 totals 15 residues.

This clone has a single count. The rearrangement joins TRBV19 to TRBJ2-7; the match to TRBD2 covers 9 bases. Germline-derived CDR1 and CDR2 are LNHDA and SQIVND (reference sequence). V was clipped by 5 bases and J by 0 bases; unmatched bases: 5. CDR3 size: 15 residues. The CDR3 sequence is CASSLRLAASYEQYF. In nucleotides, the CDR3 is TGTGCCAGTAGTTTGAGACTAGCGGCCTCCTACGAGCAGTACTTC.

The V and J genes are TRBV4-1 and TRBJ2-7; TRBD1 matches at 7 bases. The CDR3 has 15 amino acids. J gave up 4 bases and V 0 bases, and 6 bases lay outside the gene matches. Germline V gene data show CDR1 as MGHRA and CDR2 as YSYEKL. The chain's CDR3 is CASSQEGTEVYEQYF. CDR3 sequence (DNA): TGCGCCAGCAGCCAAGAAGGGACAGAAGTTTACGAGCAGTACTTC.

This clone was found once. The V call is TRBV4-1, the J call TRBJ1-2; D is perhaps TRBD1 (5 bases). The CDR3 runs 15 residues. Germline V gives CDR1 MGHRA, CDR2 YSYEKL. The V gene lost 4 bases and the J gene lost 2 bases, with 14 bases spanning the gap. CDR3 DNA sequence: TGCGCCAGCAGCCCTTCTCAGAACAGGAACTATGGCTACACCTTC. Translation: CASSPSQNRNYGYTF.

This chain connects TRBV13 to TRBJ1-5, with TRBD1 as a possible D gene (5 bases). Germline CDR1 reads PRHDT; CDR2 reads FYEKMQ (reference sequence). The germline V and J ends were trimmed by 2 bases and 6 bases, with 5 bases remaining between them. The CDR3 contains 12 residues. The CDR3 DNA sequence: TGTGCCAGCAGCTTAAGGGGTCAGCCCCAGCATTTT. Translation gives CASSLRGQPQHF.

In its sample, this clone was seen once. This rearrangement joins TRBV5-8 to TRBJ2-5; possible D gene TRBD2, 6 bases. The germline gives CDR1 SGHTS, CDR2 YDEGEE. The V gene lost 5 bases and the J gene lost 5 bases, with 16 bases spanning the gap. The CDR3 loop spans 14 amino acids. DNA for the CDR3: TGTGCCAGCAGTCAAACGGGACTCTTCGAGACCCAGTACTTC. It codes for CASSQTGLFETQYF.

The gene calls are TRBV30 and TRBJ1-4; maybe TRBD1 (5 bases). The CDR3 has 14 residues. From germline, CDR1 is GTSNPN and CDR2 SVGIG (reference sequence). V lost 2 bases to trimming and J lost 8 bases, with 15 bases between them. For the CDR3, the DNA is TGTGCCTGGAGTCAATCGGGGGGAGAGGAAAAACTGTTTTTT. This sequence encodes CAWSQSGGEEKLFF.

This chain joins TRBV2 and TRBJ1-5, with 8 bases identical to TRBD1. Per the germline V gene, CDR1 is SNHLY and CDR2 is FYNNEI. V was pared by 6 bases and J by 4 bases, with 5 bases of the junction left unmatched. CDR3 size: 14 residues. This CDR3 is CASRDDRGNQPQHF. CDR3 DNA sequence: TGTGCCAGCAGAGACGACAGGGGAAATCAGCCCCAGCATTTT.

The chain carries TRBV19 and TRBJ2-7; 10 bases line up with TRBD2. V lost 3 bases, J lost 6 bases, and 8 bases stayed unmatched. The CDR3 contains 15 residues. Germline V gene lookup returns CDR1 LNHDA and CDR2 SQIVND (reference sequence). This CDR3 is CASSITSGISAEQYF. The DNA for the CDR3 is TGTGCCAGTAGTATCACTAGCGGGATATCTGCCGAGCAGTACTTC.

This chain connects TRBV9 to TRBJ1-1; perhaps TRBD1 as D (5 bases). Deletions cut 3 bases from V and 4 bases from J, with 16 bases between. Germline V gene lookup returns CDR1 SGDLS and CDR2 YYNGEE. CDR3 length: 15 amino acids. CDR3 nucleotides: TGTGCCAGCAGCGCCCCCCCGGGGAGGGGCACTGAAGCTTTCTTT. Protein: CASSAPPGRGTEAFF. Complete variable domain (other parts from reference TRBV9 and TRBJ1-1): DSGVTQTPKHLITATGQRVTLRCSPRSGDLSVYWYQQSLDQGLQFLIQYYNGEERAKGNILERFSAQQFPDLHSELNLSSLELGDSALYFCASSAPPGRGTEAFFGQGTRLTVV.

This chain uses TRBV5-1 with TRBJ2-3; D may be TRBD1 (6 bases). V lost 4 bases and J lost 0, with 12 bases in between. The CDR3 is 15 amino acids. CDR1 is SGHRS, CDR2 YFSETQ, per germline. The CDR3 DNA reads as TGCGCCAGCAGCATTACAGGGATTAGCACAGATACGCAGTATTTT. Translating gives CASSITGISTDTQYF. The full variable domain, in which reference TRBV5-1 and TRBJ2-3 provide the parts outside the CDR3, is KAGVTQTPRYLIKTRGQQVTLSCSPISGHRSVSWYQQTPGQGLQFLFEYFSETQRNKGNFPGRFSGRQFSNSRSEMNVSTLELGDSALYLCASSITGISTDTQYFGPGTRLTVL.

This clone was observed a single time. The chain combines TRBV10-3 with TRBJ1-5; no firm D call. V dropped 4 bases and J dropped 0 bases, with 10 bases sitting between them. Germline CDR1 ENHRY, CDR2 SYGVKD. This CDR3 contains 15 residues. CDR3 region: CAISGSPDSNQPQHF. DNA for the CDR3: TGTGCCATCAGTGGGTCACCAGATAGCAATCAGCCCCAGCATTTT.

The genes are TRBV28 and TRBJ2-2; TRBD1 aligns across 7 bases. In germline, CDR1 is MDHEN, CDR2 SYDVKM. V lost 8 bases, J lost 5 bases, and 11 bases stayed unmatched. The CDR3 loop spans 15 amino acids. The CDR3 here is CASEIRQGRTGELFF. For the CDR3, the DNA is TGTGCCAGCGAAATCCGACAGGGACGGACCGGGGAGCTGTTTTTT. Supplemented by reference TRBV28 and TRBJ2-2, the full variable domain reads DVKVTQSSRYLVKRTGEKVFLECVQDMDHENMFWYRQDPGLGLRLIYFSYDVKMKEKGDIPEGYSVSREKKERFSLILESASTNQTSMYLCASEIRQGRTGELFFGEGSRLTVL.

This chain uses TRBV13 with TRBJ1-6; the D is unclear. CDR3 length: 13 amino acids. Germline V lookup: CDR1 PRHDT, CDR2 FYEKMQ (reference sequence). The V and J ends lost 5 bases and 7 bases respectively, with 9 bases between them. In DNA, the CDR3 is TGTGCCAGCAGCCCGTTCAGGAATTCACCCCTCCACTTT. It codes for CASSPFRNSPLHF.

The V call is TRBV7-6, the J call TRBJ2-2, with D perhaps TRBD2 (6 bases). V was pared by 1 base and J by 7 bases, with 10 bases between. Germline loops: CDR1 SGHVS, CDR2 FNYEAQ. This CDR3 spans 14 amino acids. In DNA form, the CDR3 reads TGTGCCAGCAGCTTAGGGGGAGGTGTCGGGGAGCTGTTTTTT. This gives the protein CASSLGGGVGELFF. Complete variable domain (other parts from reference TRBV7-6 and TRBJ2-2): GAGVSQSPRYKVTKRGQDVALRCDPISGHVSLYWYRQALGQGPEFLTYFNYEAQQDKSGLPNDRFSAERPEGSISTLTIQRTEQRDSAMYRCASSLGGGVGELFFGEGSRLTVL.

This chain uses TRBV25-1 with TRBJ1-6; TRBD1 might be the D (5 bases). Trimming stripped 3 bases from V and 8 bases from J, with 11 bases between. The germline CDR1 and CDR2 sequences are MGHDK and SYGVNS. The CDR3 loop spans 14 amino acids. In nucleotides, the CDR3 is TGTGCCAGCAGTGAGGTCCTAGGGGATTCACCCCTCCACTTT. It specifies CASSEVLGDSPLHF.

Only a few counts were recorded for this clone. The V call is TRBV10-3, the J call TRBJ2-1; 12 bases are a match to TRBD2. With V trimmed by 6 bases and J by 7 bases, 10 bases remained unmatched. The CDR3 length is 16 residues. Germline CDR1 is ENHRY and CDR2 is SYGVKD. CDR3 in DNA: TGTGCCATCAGCGGGGGTTGGCTAGCGGGAGGGAATGAGCAGTTCTTC. It specifies CAISGGWLAGGNEQFF.